One sample yielded the 32 T cell receptor beta chains listed below, sequenced in a study of identical twins. TCRdb passed the 5' RACE reads through MiXCR, listing each CDR3 protein once. The sample includes roughly 470,000 distinct CDR3 sequences, around an eighth seen only once; the top ten take more than 0.8%. A further study also used this sample, focusing on yellow fever vaccine responses in identical twins.

The sequenced sample was CD4+ T cells sorted from blood. The receptors stem from a young woman in good health.

The chain combines TRBV3-1 with TRBJ2-7, with 9 bases aligning to TRBD1. The CDR3 spans 14 residues. After removal of 5 bases from V and 7 bases from J, the junction contained 9 bases not matched to a gene. Germline V lookup: CDR1 LGHDT, CDR2 YNNKEL (reference sequence). Written as DNA, the CDR3 is TGTGCCAGCAGCTCCAAGACAGGGGGTTTGGAGCAGTACTTC. Encoded protein: CASSSKTGGLEQYF.

J is TRBJ2-2 and V is TRBV5-1, with D perhaps being TRBD1 or TRBD2 (5 bases each). CDR1 is SGHRS and CDR2 is YFSETQ in the germline V gene. Trimming stripped 4 bases from V and 0 bases from J, with 7 bases between. The CDR3 is made up of 14 amino acids. CDR3 nucleotide sequence: TGCGCCAGCAGCCGGGACGCGAACACCGGGGAGCTGTTTTTT. This translates into CASSRDANTGELFF.

A few counts support this clonotype. The chain uses TRBV7-2 and TRBJ2-1, with 9 positions matching TRBD1. The germline V gene has CDR1 SGHTA and CDR2 FQGNSA. V was clipped by 6 bases and J by 4 bases; unmatched bases: 10. This CDR3 has 16 residues. CDR3 DNA sequence: TGTGCCAGCAGGTCCCCGGGACAGGGCAAATACAATGAGCAGTTCTTC. Translated: CASRSPGQGKYNEQFF.

This chain connects TRBV7-9 to TRBJ2-7; no definite D call. The CDR3 runs 11 residues. Germline values: CDR1 SEHNR, CDR2 FQNEAQ (reference sequence). Trimming cost V 5 bases and J 7 bases, with 9 bases left between them. Here the CDR3 reads CASSGSWEQYF. CDR3 bases: TGTGCCAGCAGCGGATCGTGGGAGCAGTACTTC. The whole variable domain, remainder taken from reference TRBV7-9 and TRBJ2-7, is DTGVSQNPRHKITKRGQNVTFRCDPISEHNRLYWYRQTLGQGPEFLTYFQNEAQLEKSRLLSDRFSAERPKGSFSTLEIQRTEQGDSAMYLCASSGSWEQYFGPGTRLTVT.

This clonotype was recorded at least ten times. V gene TRBV12-3 or TRBV12-4 combines with J gene TRBJ2-1, with D uncertain. With 6 bases removed from V and 4 bases from J, the gap between germline ends came to 13 bases. CDR3 length equals 14 residues. DNA of the CDR3: TGTGCCAGCAGCCTCTCTAGAACATACAATGAGCAGTTCTTC. Translating gives CASSLSRTYNEQFF.

The chain combines TRBV5-1 with TRBJ2-1; D uncertain. The CDR3 totals 13 residues. The V end was cut by 0 bases, the J end by 5 bases, with 6 bases between. CDR1 and CDR2 from the germline V gene are SGHRS and YFSETQ. As DNA, the CDR3 is TGCGCCAGCAGCTTGGCTGGCCACAATGAGCAGTTCTTC. Its protein is CASSLAGHNEQFF.

This sequence joins TRBV4-2 and TRBJ2-5, with 8 bases that match TRBD2. Germline assignment: CDR1 LGHNA and CDR2 YNFKEQ. This CDR3 spans 17 amino acids. V trimming: 2 bases; J trimming: 4 bases; junction bases outside the gene matches: 12. In DNA form, the CDR3 reads TGTGCCAGCAGCCAAACCCACGGGGGGGCTTCCGGAGAGACCCAGTACTTC. Protein sequence: CASSQTHGGASGETQYF.

The gene calls are TRBV20-1 and TRBJ2-7; D call uncertain. Per the germline V gene, CDR1 is DFQATT and CDR2 is SNEGSKA (reference sequence). This CDR3 region has 10 residues. Trimming stripped 3 bases from V and 4 bases from J, with 4 bases between. CDR3 in DNA: TGCAGTGCTAGCACTTACGAGCAGTACTTC. It codes for CSASTYEQYF.

This clonotype occurred a few times. The V and J genes are TRBV12-3 or TRBV12-4 and TRBJ2-7; TRBD2 aligns across 14 bases. The CDR3 is 16 residues long. V lost 2 bases, J lost 4 bases, and 4 bases stayed unmatched. CDR3 nucleotides: TGTGCCAGCAGTTTAAGGACTAGCGGGAGGTTTTACGAGCAGTACTTC. This sequence encodes CASSLRTSGRFYEQYF.

The V gene is TRBV20-1, the J gene TRBJ2-3, with 7 bases matching TRBD2. The germline gives CDR1 DFQATT, CDR2 SNEGSKA (reference sequence). CDR3 length: 15 amino acids. The ends lost 5 bases at V and 1 base at J; junction bases unmatched: 9. CDR3 bases: TGCAGTGCTGATCGCGGGCTAGCGGGCACAGATACGCAGTATTTT. Encoded protein: CSADRGLAGTDTQYF.

This clonotype was recorded a few times. The gene calls are TRBV6-2 or TRBV6-3 and TRBJ2-1; TRBD1 agrees at 11 bases. Germline loops: CDR1 MNHEY, CDR2 SVGEGT. After removal of 4 bases from V and 0 bases from J, the junction contained 2 bases not matched to a gene. The CDR3 spans 16 residues. The CDR3 DNA reads TGTGCCAGCAGTTGGGACAGGGGGAGCTCCTACAATGAGCAGTTCTTC. This gives the protein CASSWDRGSSYNEQFF.

The chain is built from TRBV20-1 and TRBJ2-1; tentatively, D is TRBD2 (5 bases). The V end lost 3 bases, the J end lost 8 bases, and 14 bases lay between the germline ends. CDR3 length equals 13 residues. Germline loops: CDR1 DFQATT, CDR2 SNEGSKA (reference sequence). This chain's CDR3 is CSASWLAGDEQFF. The CDR3 nucleotides are TGCAGTGCTAGTTGGCTAGCTGGAGATGAGCAGTTCTTC.

V and J are TRBV5-1 and TRBJ2-7, with TRBD2 as a possible D gene (5 bases). CDR1 is SGHRS, CDR2 YFSETQ, per germline. The CDR3 has 14 residues. V dropped 4 bases and J dropped 5 bases, with 16 bases sitting between them. The CDR3 loop reads CASSVLVQADEQYF. The CDR3 DNA follows: TGCGCCAGCAGCGTCCTAGTTCAAGCGGACGAGCAGTACTTC.

There are a few counts of this clonotype. J is TRBJ2-7 and V is TRBV20-1; D perhaps matches TRBD2 (6 bases). The CDR3 totals 12 residues. V was shortened by 7 bases and J by 3 bases, with 13 bases between the two germline ends. Per germline, CDR1 DFQATT and CDR2 SNEGSKA (reference sequence). The chain's CDR3 is CSVRDSYYEQYF. The DNA of the CDR3 is TGCAGTGTAAGGGACTCCTACTACGAGCAGTACTTC.

The chain couples TRBV3-1 to TRBJ2-4; perhaps TRBD1 as D (7 bases). Trimming took off 1 base at V and 6 bases at J, with 10 bases between the two ends. The CDR3 is made up of 14 amino acids. CDR1 is LGHDT, CDR2 YNNKEL, per germline (reference sequence). CDR3 nucleotide sequence: TGTGCCAGCAGCCAAGGCGGGACAGTAAACATTCAGTACTTC. Amino acid sequence: CASSQGGTVNIQYF.

This clonotype occurred a few times. The V and J genes are TRBV5-6 and TRBJ2-1; either TRBD1 or TRBD2 may fit D (5 bases each). Trimming removed 1 base at V and 4 bases at J, with 12 bases between. This CDR3 has 15 residues. Germline loops: CDR1 SGHDT, CDR2 YYEEEE. CDR3 sequence (DNA): TGTGCCAGCAGCTTGATACGGGACGCGTACAATGAGCAGTTCTTC. It specifies CASSLIRDAYNEQFF. Variable domain in full (rest from reference TRBV5-6 and TRBJ2-1): DAGVTQSPTHLIKTRGQQVTLRCSPKSGHDTVSWYQQALGQGPQFIFQYYEEEERQRGNFPDRFSGHQFPNYSSELNVNALLLGDSALYLCASSLIRDAYNEQFFGPGTRLTVL.

This clonotype showed up many times. V and J are TRBV4-3 and TRBJ2-1, with D perhaps assigned TRBD1 or TRBD2 (5 bases each). CDR1 is LGHNA, CDR2 YSLEER, per germline. Trimming took 3 bases from V and 8 from J, leaving 23 bases between them. CDR3 length: 17 residues. Here the CDR3 reads CASSHSERADNRDEQFF. CDR3 sequence (DNA): TGCGCCAGCAGCCATAGCGAGAGGGCGGACAATCGAGATGAGCAGTTCTTC.

This clonotype was counted between two and nine times. J is TRBJ2-3 and V is TRBV28; the D is unclear. This CDR3 comprises 10 residues. V lost 7 bases to trimming and J lost 7 bases, with 6 bases between them. CDR1 is MDHEN and CDR2 is SYDVKM in the germline V gene. The CDR3 nucleotides read TGTGCCAGCATGCTAAATACGCAGTATTTT. Amino acid sequence: CASMLNTQYF.

This clonotype was observed at least ten times. The chain combines TRBV7-2 with TRBJ2-5; unclear D gene. Germline CDR1 and CDR2: SGHTA and FQGNSA. The CDR3 consists of 16 residues. V shed 0 bases and J shed 1 base, with 12 bases lying between them. CDR3: CASSLASRLIQETQYF. Written as DNA, the CDR3 is TGTGCCAGCAGCTTAGCTAGCCGTTTAATCCAAGAGACCCAGTACTTC.

This clonotype was seen more than once but under ten times. The chain links TRBV7-9 to TRBJ2-1, with 8 bases identical to TRBD2. The ends lost 2 bases at V and 9 bases at J; junction bases unmatched: 9. The CDR3 is 15 amino acids. Germline values: CDR1 SEHNR, CDR2 FQNEAQ (reference sequence). CDR3 bases: TGTGCCAGCAGCTTATGGTCGGGGGGGCCCCCTGAGCAGTTCTTC. Amino acid sequence: CASSLWSGGPPEQFF.

This clonotype turned up a few times. The CDR3 DNA follows: TGCAGTGCTAGGTACAAGGACAATCAGCCCCAGCATTTT. It yields the protein CSARYKDNQPQHF. This rearrangement joins TRBV20-1 to TRBJ1-5; D not resolved. Trimming stripped 3 bases from V and 3 bases from J, with 9 bases between. This CDR3 is built from 13 residues. Germline V gene sequence: CDR1 DFQATT, CDR2 SNEGSKA (reference sequence).

This sequence joins TRBV12-3 or TRBV12-4 and TRBJ2-2; the D gene is possibly TRBD1 (5 bases). The CDR3 covers 21 residues. Trimming removed 1 base at V and 3 bases at J, with 27 bases between. The CDR3: CASSLDVVWGKRHEDTGELFF. The CDR3, as DNA: TGTGCCAGCAGTTTAGATGTGGTATGGGGCAAGAGGCACGAGGACACCGGGGAGCTGTTTTTT.

There are a few counts of this clonotype. The chain employs TRBV11-2 and TRBJ2-7; TRBD1 matches at 9 bases. J gave up 4 bases and V 6 bases, and 4 bases lay outside the gene matches. This CDR3 spans 13 amino acids. Germline V gene sequence: CDR1 SGHAT, CDR2 FQNNGV. This CDR3 is CASRSDRGYEQYF. The CDR3 DNA follows: TGTGCCAGCAGGTCGGACAGGGGATACGAGCAGTACTTC.

As to this clonotype: Relative to the germline gene, one junction end is altered; a read error may explain this. V is TRBV5-1 and J is TRBJ2-7, with TRBD2 matching over 8 bases. The V gene's germline CDR1 is SGHRS and CDR2 YFSETQ. The CDR3 length is 14 residues. The CDR3 is CTSSATSASHEQYF. The CDR3 DNA reads as TGCACCAGCAGCGCGACTAGCGCCTCCCACGAGCAGTACTTC.

The table lists this clonotype with many counts. The chain employs TRBV20-1 and TRBJ2-7; D remains unclear. This CDR3 is built from 12 residues. From germline, CDR1 is DFQATT and CDR2 SNEGSKA (reference sequence). V was shortened by 5 bases and J by 3 bases, with 11 bases between the two germline ends. This chain's CDR3 is CSAPDNFYEQYF. CDR3 bases: TGCAGTGCTCCTGACAACTTCTACGAGCAGTACTTC.

The chain joins TRBV12-5 to TRBJ2-7; a possible D gene is TRBD2 (6 bases). The CDR3 runs to 14 residues. Trimming removed 5 bases at V and 7 bases at J, with 18 bases between. Germline CDR1 LGHNT, CDR2 FRNRAP. The CDR3 region has the DNA TGTGCTAGTGGTAATGTAGGGGCCGGAGGGGAGCAGTACTTC. Translating it yields CASGNVGAGGEQYF.

The chain uses TRBV29-1 and TRBJ2-3; the match to TRBD1 covers 7 bases. The CDR3 runs 16 residues. V dropped 6 bases and J dropped 4; count of bases not matched to a gene: 16. CDR1 is SQVTM and CDR2 is ANQGSEA in the germline V gene. The CDR3 sequence is CSVGKVAGGSADTQYF. CDR3 nucleotides: TGCAGCGTGGGTAAAGTGGCAGGGGGAAGCGCAGATACGCAGTATTTT.

This clonotype was picked up a small number of times. This chain links TRBV5-1 with TRBJ2-7, with D possibly matching TRBD1 (6 bases). This CDR3 contains 13 residues. V dropped 3 bases and J dropped 0 bases, with 7 bases sitting between them. CDR1 and CDR2 (germline): SGHRS, YFSETQ. The CDR3 bases are TGCGCCAGCAGCTGGGACAACTCCTACGAGCAGTACTTC. Protein sequence: CASSWDNSYEQYF.

This clonotype was counted a few times. The chain joins TRBV7-2 to TRBJ2-1; D call uncertain. Deletions cut 2 bases from V and 3 bases from J, with 5 bases between. The CDR3 is made up of 13 amino acids. Germline V gene sequence: CDR1 SGHTA, CDR2 FQGNSA. CDR3 sequence reads: CASSLNYYNEQFF. The DNA of the CDR3 is TGTGCCAGCAGCTTAAACTACTACAATGAGCAGTTCTTC.

This clonotype was observed a handful of times. This sequence joins TRBV20-1 and TRBJ1-5; a possible D gene is TRBD1 (5 bases). V lost 0 bases and J 7 bases, leaving 10 bases between the germline ends. The CDR3 is 13 amino acids. Looked up from germline, CDR1 is DFQATT and CDR2 is SNEGSKA (reference sequence). CDR3 loop: CSARETGIQPQHF. The CDR3 region has the DNA TGCAGTGCTAGAGAAACAGGTATCCAGCCCCAGCATTTT.

This clonotype was found a few times. Here the CDR3 reads CASSFTGAYQPQHF. In DNA, the CDR3 is TGTGCCAGCAGTTTCACAGGGGCGTATCAGCCCCAGCATTTT. The chain joins TRBV12-3 or TRBV12-4 to TRBJ1-5, with 7 bases matching TRBD1. The CDR3 totals 14 residues. V shed 3 bases and J 5 bases; nucleotides not matched to a gene: 4.

The gene calls are TRBV28 and TRBJ2-3; 8 bases are a match to TRBD2. The germline CDR1 and CDR2 sequences are MDHEN and SYDVKM. The CDR3 is made up of 16 amino acids. J gave up 2 bases and V 5 bases, and 9 bases lay outside the gene matches. CDR3 protein: CASSLIGGRPTDTQYF. The CDR3 DNA follows: TGTGCCAGCAGTCTCATTGGCGGGAGGCCCACAGATACGCAGTATTTT.